This is a list of T cell receptor beta chains from one sample in a study of cytotoxic CD8 clonotypes in ibrutinib-treated CLL. Produced via immunoSEQ multiplex PCR; TCRdb's table is partial and in-frame only. The table has approximately 140,000 clones, roughly 80% seen once. The sequenced sample was PBMCs, obtained after 12 months of ibrutinib treatment. The receptor source for this set is a human donor with chronic lymphocytic leukemia. The CDR3 runs from the conserved cysteine through the conserved F or W. A D gene is named only where the DNA matches it firmly. Expanded clones are given a class, and other clones once, few, many or no size at all.

>-|TRBV6-5|TRBJ1-1|TRBD1|11
CASSRQGEAFF
TGTGCCAGCAGCCGACAGGGTGAAGCTTTCTTT
>once|TRBV28|TRBJ1-5|-|16
CASSLLGEGGNQPQHF
TGTGCCAGCAGTTTGCTCGGGGAAGGTGGCAATCAGCCCCAGCATTTT
>-|TRBV19|TRBJ1-4|TRBD1|14
CASSLGQGNEKLFF
TGTGCCAGTAGTCTTGGACAGGGGAACGAAAAACTGTTTTTT
>once|TRBV7-9|TRBJ1-3|TRBD1|17
CASSSRQGAFSGNTIYF
TGTGCCAGCAGCTCAAGACAGGGGGCCTTCTCTGGAAACACCATATATTTT
>-|TRBV4-2|TRBJ2-5|TRBD2|15
CASSPGTSGQETQYF
TGTGCCAGCAGCCCGGGGACTAGCGGACAAGAGACCCAGTACTTC
>-|TRBV2|TRBJ2-7|TRBD1|12
CASSLDRVQQYF
TGTGCCAGCAGTCTCGACAGGGTTCAGCAGTACTTC
>-|TRBV4-2|TRBJ2-1|TRBD2|17
CASSQEGLAGGWNEQFF
TGTGCCAGCAGCCAAGAAGGTCTAGCGGGGGGATGGAATGAGCAGTTCTTC
>-|TRBV11-2|TRBJ1-2|-|14
CASSETQGSYGYTF
TGTGCCAGCAGTGAGACACAGGGATCGTATGGCTACACCTTC
>-|TRBV27|TRBJ2-1|TRBD1|19
CASSLTGTDLLFRYNEQFF
TGTGCCAGCAGTCTGACCGGGACAGATTTGTTGTTTCGGTACAATGAGCAGTTCTTC
>-|TRBV7-2|TRBJ1-1|TRBD1|12
CASSSDRVRAFF
TGTGCCAGCAGCTCCGACAGGGTTCGAGCTTTCTTT
>-|TRBV30|TRBJ2-5|TRBD1|14
CAWSTSDRGYPQYF
TGTGCCTGGAGTACCTCGGACAGGGGGTATCCCCAGTACTTC
>-|TRBV21-1|TRBJ2-6|-|14
CARDRASGANVLTF
TGTGCTCGGGACAGGGCCTCTGGGGCCAACGTCCTGACTTTC
>-|TRBV6-5|TRBJ1-1|-|14
CASNYLGASAEAFF
TGTGCCAGCAACTACTTGGGGGCCAGCGCTGAAGCTTTCTTT
>-|TRBV1|TRBJ2-3|-|14
CTSTRPGSTDTQYF
TGCACCAGCACCCGTCCCGGTAGCACAGATACGCAGTATTTT
>-|TRBV30|TRBJ1-6|-|16
CAWSGGGGPYNSPLHF
TGTGCCTGGAGTGGCGGGGGGGGGCCCTATAATTCACCCCTCCACTTT
>-|TRBV7-2|TRBJ2-7|-|12
CASGRAGYEQYF
TGTGCCAGCGGTCGCGCCGGCTACGAGCAGTACTTC
>once|TRBV7-9|TRBJ2-2|TRBD1|16
CASSLTGTGYTGELFF
TGTGCCAGCAGCTTAACCGGGACAGGTTACACCGGGGAGCTGTTTTTT
>-|TRBV5-1|TRBJ2-5|-|16
CASSRGAQSHVETQYF
TGCGCCAGCAGCAGGGGGGCCCAGAGTCACGTTGAGACCCAGTACTTC
>-|TRBV30|TRBJ1-5|TRBD1|13
CAWGITGDQPQHF
TGTGCCTGGGGTATCACAGGGGATCAGCCCCAGCATTTT
>-|TRBV6-5|TRBJ1-2|-|13
CASRYDRNYGYTF
TGTGCCAGCAGATACGACAGGAACTATGGCTACACCTTC
>-|TRBV4-1|TRBJ2-7|TRBD2|15
CASSRASGSSYEQYF
TGCGCCAGCAGCCGGGCTAGCGGTAGCTCCTACGAGCAGTACTTC
>-|TRBV10-3|TRBJ1-1|-|16
CASQSSNVQMNTEAFF
TGTGCCTCCCAGTCGTCAAACGTACAGATGAACACTGAAGCTTTCTTT
>-|TRBV5-4|TRBJ1-3|TRBD1|15
CASSLQGNGGNTIYF
TGTGCCAGCAGCTTACAGGGGAATGGGGGAAACACCATATATTTT
>-|TRBV20-1|TRBJ2-1|-|11
CSAAGGSEQFF
TGCAGTGCTGCAGGGGGGTCTGAGCAGTTCTTC
>-|TRBV7-8|TRBJ1-1|-|18
CASSLMASVGGSVTEAFF
TGTGCCAGCAGCTTAATGGCTTCGGTTGGGGGGTCGGTCACTGAAGCTTTCTTT
>once|TRBV15|TRBJ1-1|-|16
CATSRGGLPGNTEAFF
TGTGCCACCAGCAGAGGGGGACTCCCTGGGAACACTGAAGCTTTCTTT
>-|TRBV7-2|TRBJ1-1|-|15
CASSLVVGGLAEAFF
TGTGCCAGCAGCTTAGTTGTCGGGGGGTTGGCGGAAGCTTTCTTT
>-|TRBV15|TRBJ2-7|-|16
CATSRDLGNVYYEQYF
TGTGCCACCAGCAGAGATCTAGGGAATGTTTACTACGAGCAGTACTTC
>few|TRBV15|TRBJ1-2|-|15
CATSRAVSSHYGYTF
TGTGCCACCAGCAGAGCTGTGAGTAGCCACTATGGCTACACCTTC
>-|TRBV20-1|TRBJ2-7|-|10
CSASNSEQYF
TGCAGTGCTAGTAACTCCGAGCAGTACTTC
>-|TRBV7-8|TRBJ2-7|-|15
CASSLELGSSYEQYF
TGTGCCAGCAGCTTAGAGTTGGGGTCCTCCTACGAGCAGTACTTC